The 14 T cell receptor beta chains in this list originate from one sample, sequenced in a study of cytomegalovirus exposure and HLA in healthy donors. PCR used 60 Vbeta primers and 13 Jbeta primers. Clones were sequenced by immunoSEQ multiplex PCR, and TCRdb holds only the in-frame ones, with some missing. The sample has 200,000 to 250,000 clones; more than 75% are singletons. The sample taken for sequencing was PBMCs. These receptors came from a middle-aged woman in good health and CMV-seronegative.

The chain carries TRBV5-1 and TRBJ1-1; D call uncertain. From germline, CDR1 is SGHRS and CDR2 YFSETQ. The CDR3 is 15 amino acids. The germline V and J ends were trimmed by 3 bases and 0 bases, with 12 bases remaining between them. The CDR3 sequence: CASSYQPDMNTEAFF. CDR3 nucleotide sequence: TGCGCCAGCAGCTATCAGCCAGACATGAACACTGAAGCTTTCTTT.

This clone was detected a few times. J is TRBJ1-4 and V is TRBV5-5, with D perhaps TRBD1 (6 bases). V was trimmed by 4 bases and J by 4 bases, leaving 14 bases between them. The CDR3 sequence is 15 residues long. The germline gives CDR1 SGHKS, CDR2 YYEKEE (reference sequence). The CDR3 DNA reads as TGTGCCAGCAGCGCGTGGGGGCAGGGTAATGAAAAACTGTTTTTT. This encodes CASSAWGQGNEKLFF.

This chain links TRBV2 with TRBJ2-7; 12 nucleotides agree with TRBD2. With 11 bases clipped from V and 6 bases from J, the junction kept 8 bases outside the gene matches. There are 13 residues in the CDR3. In germline, CDR1 is SNHLY, CDR2 FYNNEI. The DNA of the CDR3 is TGTGCCGTCCCTAGCGGGAGGGCCAGCGAGCAGTACTTC. Its translation is CAVPSGRASEQYF.

The V gene is TRBV10-3, the J gene TRBJ2-7, with TRBD2 as a possible D gene (6 bases). CDR1 and CDR2 (germline): ENHRY, SYGVKD. This CDR3 has 14 amino acids. V was trimmed by 7 bases and J by 3 bases, leaving 16 bases between them. The CDR3 DNA is TGTGCCATCACCGACCGGGACTTCGACTACGAGCAGTACTTC. This codes for CAITDRDFDYEQYF.

The chain uses TRBV6-4 and TRBJ2-2; 7 bases fit TRBD1. The germline V gene has CDR1 MRHNA and CDR2 SNTAGT. Germline trimming cut 4 bases from V and 4 bases from J; bases unmatched to any gene: 3. This CDR3 spans 14 amino acids. CDR3 region: CASSVGGGTGELFF. In DNA form, the CDR3 reads TGTGCCAGCAGTGTAGGGGGCGGCACCGGGGAGCTGTTTTTT.

This sequence joins TRBV19 and TRBJ2-7; TRBD2 matches at 11 bases. Trimming took 4 bases from V and 4 from J; bases not matched to a gene: 6. The CDR3 is 15 amino acids. CDR1 LNHDA and CDR2 SQIVND come from the germline V gene (reference sequence). CDR3 sequence: CASSRGTSGSYEQYF. CDR3 coding DNA: TGTGCCAGTAGTAGAGGGACTAGCGGATCTTACGAGCAGTACTTC. Combining the CDR3 with reference TRBV19 and TRBJ2-7 gives the whole variable domain DGGITQSPKYLFRKEGQNVTLSCEQNLNHDAMYWYRQDPGQGLRLIYYSQIVNDFQKGDIAEGYSVSREKKESFPLTVTSAQKNPTAFYLCASSRGTSGSYEQYFGPGTRLTVT.

This rearrangement joins TRBV5-1 to TRBJ1-2; perhaps TRBD1 as D (6 bases). The CDR3 loop spans 14 amino acids. Between the trimmed V and J ends, which lost 0 bases and 6 bases, there was a span of 12 bases. Germline V gene sequence: CDR1 SGHRS, CDR2 YFSETQ. CDR3 nucleotide sequence: TGCGCCAGCAGCTTGGACCCGAAGGGGGATGGCTACACCTTC. The encoded protein is CASSLDPKGDGYTF.

The V gene is TRBV4-1, the J gene TRBJ2-3; 12 bases are a match to TRBD2. The CDR3 has 17 amino acids. Trimming removed 3 bases from V and 2 bases from J; junction bases left unmatched: 6. The germline V gene encodes CDR1 MGHRA and CDR2 YSYEKL. CDR3 amino acids: CASSQRGLAGNTDTQYF. As DNA, the CDR3 is TGCGCCAGCAGCCAGAGAGGACTAGCGGGGAACACAGATACGCAGTATTTT.

The gene calls are TRBV9 and TRBJ2-7; D unresolved. The ends were cut back, 0 bases at V and 5 bases at J, with 12 bases in the middle. CDR3 size: 14 residues. Germline loops: CDR1 SGDLS, CDR2 YYNGEE. The CDR3 DNA reads as TGTGCCAGCAGCGTAGTAGCCTTTTCCGACGAGCAGTACTTC. Translation gives CASSVVAFSDEQYF.

The V and J genes are TRBV28 and TRBJ2-7; 7 bases are shared with TRBD2. CDR3 length: 15 residues. J lost 0 bases, V lost 3 bases, and 5 bases had no gene match. CDR1 and CDR2 from the germline V gene are MDHEN and SYDVKM. CDR3 in amino acids: CASSLYGGSSYEQYF. In nucleotides, the CDR3 is TGTGCCAGCAGTTTGTATGGCGGGAGCTCCTACGAGCAGTACTTC.

The chain combines TRBV11-2 with TRBJ2-2, with D tentatively TRBD1 (5 bases). CDR3 length: 15 amino acids. Trimming removed 2 bases from V and 4 bases from J, with 11 bases in between. The germline CDR1 and CDR2 sequences are SGHAT and FQNNGV. CDR3 DNA: TGTGCCAGCAGCTTATTTCAGGGAACCACCGGGGAGCTGTTTTTT. Amino acid sequence: CASSLFQGTTGELFF.

This clone was detected a few times. This chain connects TRBV5-1 to TRBJ2-5; 9 positions match TRBD2. The CDR3 is 16 residues long. V gave up 2 bases and J gave up 5 bases; unmatched junction bases: 10. Germline V gives CDR1 SGHRS, CDR2 YFSETQ. CDR3 loop: CASSFGAGGEFETQYF. In nucleotides, the CDR3 is TGCGCCAGCAGCTTCGGGGCGGGAGGGGAGTTCGAGACCCAGTACTTC.

In DNA form, the CDR3 reads TGTGCCAGCAGACTACGACAGGGGGCGCGGGCTTTCTTT. Translating gives CASRLRQGARAFF. This chain uses TRBV27 with TRBJ1-1, with TRBD1 matching over 10 bases. CDR1 MNHEY and CDR2 SMNVEV come from the germline V gene (reference sequence). The ends lost 6 bases at V and 11 bases at J; junction bases unmatched: 9. The CDR3 is made up of 13 amino acids.

The chain links TRBV6-5 to TRBJ1-4, with a weak D call TRBD1 (6 bases). CDR1 and CDR2 (germline): MNHEY, SVGAGI. The CDR3 is made up of 14 amino acids. V lost 6 bases and J lost 8, with 16 bases in between. The CDR3 sequence is CASSSYRVSEKLFF. CDR3 DNA: TGTGCCAGCAGCTCCTACAGGGTGTCGGAAAAACTGTTTTTT.